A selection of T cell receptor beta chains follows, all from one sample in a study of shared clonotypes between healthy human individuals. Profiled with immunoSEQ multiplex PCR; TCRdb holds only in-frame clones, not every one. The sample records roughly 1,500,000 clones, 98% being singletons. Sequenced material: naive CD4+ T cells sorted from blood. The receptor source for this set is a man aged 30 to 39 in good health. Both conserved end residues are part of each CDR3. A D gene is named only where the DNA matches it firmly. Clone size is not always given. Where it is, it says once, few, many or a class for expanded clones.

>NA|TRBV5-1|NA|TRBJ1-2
TGCGCCAGCAGCTTGGCCGGTAGAAGATATGGCTACACCTTC
CASSLAGRRYGYTF
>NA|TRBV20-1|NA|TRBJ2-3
TGCAGTGCTAGCCGGGGAGATACGCAGTATTTT
CSASRGDTQYF
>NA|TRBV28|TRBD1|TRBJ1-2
TGTGCCAGCAAAACGACAGGGCTCTATGGCTACACCTTC
CASKTTGLYGYTF
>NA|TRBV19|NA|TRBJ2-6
TGTGCCAGTAAAGTAGGGTCTATAAGCTCTGGGGCCAACGTCCTGACTTTC
CASKVGSISSGANVLTF
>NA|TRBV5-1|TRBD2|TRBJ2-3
TGCGCCAGCAGCTTAACTAGCGGGAGTAGGGCAGATACGCAGTATTTT
CASSLTSGSRADTQYF
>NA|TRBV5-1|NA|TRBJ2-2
TGCGCCAGCAGTTTGCGGCAAACGAACACCGGGGAGCTGTTTTTT
CASSLRQTNTGELFF
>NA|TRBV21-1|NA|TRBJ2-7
TGTGCCAGCAGTCCACTCCCAACCGGGACCCTATCCTACGAGCAGTACTTC
CASSPLPTGTLSYEQYF
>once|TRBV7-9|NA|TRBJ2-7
TGTGCCAGCGACAGCAGTGATGAGTACTTC
CASDSSDEYF
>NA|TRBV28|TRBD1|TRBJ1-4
TGTGCCAGCAGTTTTATTATGGGACAGGAAAGGGAAAAACTGTTTTTT
CASSFIMGQEREKLFF
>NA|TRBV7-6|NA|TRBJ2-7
TGTGCCAGCAGCTTATCGGCGGGAAACTTGTACGAGCAGTACTTC
CASSLSAGNLYEQYF
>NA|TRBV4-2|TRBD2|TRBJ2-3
TGTGCCAGCAGCCAAGAAGGCCGGATTGGACTAGCGGGAGTTGAAGATACGCAGTATTTT
CASSQEGRIGLAGVEDTQYF
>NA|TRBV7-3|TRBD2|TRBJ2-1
TGTGCCAGCAGCCGGACTAGCGGTCACAATGAGCAGTTCTTC
CASSRTSGHNEQFF
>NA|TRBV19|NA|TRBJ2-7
TGTGCCAGTAGTATGGGACGGGGCTTTAGGCCCTACGAGCAGTACTTC
CASSMGRGFRPYEQYF
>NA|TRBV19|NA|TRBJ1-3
TGTGCCAGTAGTCACCGCGACAGGAGCACCATATATTTT
CASSHRDRSTIYF
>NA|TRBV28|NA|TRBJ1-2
TGTGCCAGCAGTCCCTCCTCCGGGCTCTACTATGGCTACACCTTC
CASSPSSGLYYGYTF
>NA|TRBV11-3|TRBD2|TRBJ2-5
TGTGCCAGCAGCCTCGGACTAGCGGGATCTGGAGAGACCCAGTACTTC
CASSLGLAGSGETQYF
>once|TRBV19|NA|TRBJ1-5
TGTGCCAGTAGTAGGCAGGGTCGGCTTCAGCCCCAGCATTTT
CASSRQGRLQPQHF
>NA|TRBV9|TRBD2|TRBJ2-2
TGTGCCAGCAGCGTCGGGAGGGCGGTCACCGGGGAGCTGTTTTTT
CASSVGRAVTGELFF
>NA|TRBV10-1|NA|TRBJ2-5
TGCGCCAGCAGCCCCGGGACGGTGGTCAAGACCCAGTACTTC
CASSPGTVVKTQYF
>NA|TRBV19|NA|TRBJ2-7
TGTGCCAGTAGGAGGGCTGGGACACAAAACTACGAGCAGTACTTC
CASRRAGTQNYEQYF
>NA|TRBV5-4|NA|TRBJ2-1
TGTGCCAGCAGCTTGGAACTAATGCGTGAGCAGTTCTTC
CASSLELMREQFF
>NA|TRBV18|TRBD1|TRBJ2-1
TGTGCCAGCTCACCACAACAGGGGATCATCAACAATGAGCAGTTCTTC
CASSPQQGIINNEQFF
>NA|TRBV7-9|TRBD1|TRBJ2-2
TGTGCCAGCCGGCTAGGGGACAGGGGCCTCACCGGGGAGCTGTTTTTT
CASRLGDRGLTGELFF
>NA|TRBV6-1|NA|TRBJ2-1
TGTGCCAGCAGGAAGACGGATAATGAGCAGTTCTTC
CASRKTDNEQFF
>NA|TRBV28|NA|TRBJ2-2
TGTGCCAGTCTGAGGGTGGGAGAGATCACCGGGGAGCTGTTTTTT
CASLRVGEITGELFF
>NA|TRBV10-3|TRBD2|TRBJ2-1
TGTGCCATCAGTGAAACTAGCGGGCGTAGCTCCTACAATGAGCAGTTCTTC
CAISETSGRSSYNEQFF
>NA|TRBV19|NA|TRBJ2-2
TGTGCCAGTAGTATAGATCGGTGGGCCGGGGAGCTGTTTTTT
CASSIDRWAGELFF
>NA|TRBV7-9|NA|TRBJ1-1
TGTGCCAGCAGCTTAAAGGGAGGTGGCACTGAAGCTTTCTTT
CASSLKGGGTEAFF
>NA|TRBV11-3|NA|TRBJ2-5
TGTGCCAGCGGGACAAACCAAGAGACCCAGTACTTC
CASGTNQETQYF
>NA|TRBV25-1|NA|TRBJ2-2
TGTGCCAGCAGTGAATATATAACCGGGGAGCTGTTTTTT
CASSEYITGELFF
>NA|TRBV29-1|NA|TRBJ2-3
TGCAGCGTTGAAGAGGGCCGAGGAGATACGCAGTATTTT
CSVEEGRGDTQYF
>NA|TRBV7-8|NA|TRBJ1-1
TGTGCCAGCAGCTTATCTTGGGATTTGCGCCACGCTTTCTTT
CASSLSWDLRHAFF
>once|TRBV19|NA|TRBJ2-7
TGTGCCAGTAGTACCGGGACACTTTCCTACGAGCAGTACTTC
CASSTGTLSYEQYF
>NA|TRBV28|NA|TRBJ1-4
TGTGCCAGCAGTTTAGGTCAGGCCCGATTCTTAACTAATGAAAAACTGTTTTTT
CASSLGQARFLTNEKLFF
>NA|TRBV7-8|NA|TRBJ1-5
TGTGCCAGCAGTCGAAGGTCCACTGATCAGCCCCAGCATTTT
CASSRRSTDQPQHF
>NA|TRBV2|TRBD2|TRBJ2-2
TGTGCCAGGAGGACTAGCGGGAGTACCGGGGAGCTGTTTTTT
CARRTSGSTGELFF
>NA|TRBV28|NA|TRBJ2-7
TGTGCCAGCGGAGGCCAATCCTACGAGCAGTACTTC
CASGGQSYEQYF
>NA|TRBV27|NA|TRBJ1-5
TGTGCCAGCAGTGCATCTCGACAGGTAAATCAGCCCCAGCATTTT
CASSASRQVNQPQHF
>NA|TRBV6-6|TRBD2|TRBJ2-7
TGTGCCAGCAGGTCGGGACTAGCGGGAGGATACGAGCAGTACTTC
CASRSGLAGGYEQYF
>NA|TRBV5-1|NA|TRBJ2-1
TGCGCCAGCAGCTTGGCAGGGGCGGGCTTTGGGCAGTTCTTC
CASSLAGAGFGQFF
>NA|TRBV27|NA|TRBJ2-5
TGTGCCAGCAGTTTAAAGCCTCCCTTGTTAGGGGAGACCCAGTACTTC
CASSLKPPLLGETQYF
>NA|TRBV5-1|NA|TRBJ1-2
TGCGCCAGCAGCTTGGTCCGTCAGACAGAAGGATCGTATGGCTACACCTTC
CASSLVRQTEGSYGYTF
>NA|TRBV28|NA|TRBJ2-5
TGTGCCAGCATTACCCCGGGAGAAAGAGAGACCCAGTACTTC
CASITPGERETQYF
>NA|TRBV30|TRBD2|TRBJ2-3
TGTGCCTGGAGTGTCAGCCGGACTAGCGGGATTGCAGATACGCAGTATTTT
CAWSVSRTSGIADTQYF
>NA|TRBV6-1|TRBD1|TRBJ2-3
TGTGCCAGCAGTGAAGCGGCGGGACAGGGGCCAGATACGCAGTATTTT
CASSEAAGQGPDTQYF
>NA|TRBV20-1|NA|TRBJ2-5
TGCAGTGCTCTGGGGTTAGAGACCCAGTACTTC
CSALGLETQYF
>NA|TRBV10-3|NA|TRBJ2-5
TGTGCCATCAGCCGGACTAAGTCTGGTGAGACCCAGTACTTC
CAISRTKSGETQYF
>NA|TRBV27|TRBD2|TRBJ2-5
TGTGCCAGCAGTTCCCCCGCTAGCGGGGCATGGGGGACCCAGTACTTC
CASSSPASGAWGTQYF